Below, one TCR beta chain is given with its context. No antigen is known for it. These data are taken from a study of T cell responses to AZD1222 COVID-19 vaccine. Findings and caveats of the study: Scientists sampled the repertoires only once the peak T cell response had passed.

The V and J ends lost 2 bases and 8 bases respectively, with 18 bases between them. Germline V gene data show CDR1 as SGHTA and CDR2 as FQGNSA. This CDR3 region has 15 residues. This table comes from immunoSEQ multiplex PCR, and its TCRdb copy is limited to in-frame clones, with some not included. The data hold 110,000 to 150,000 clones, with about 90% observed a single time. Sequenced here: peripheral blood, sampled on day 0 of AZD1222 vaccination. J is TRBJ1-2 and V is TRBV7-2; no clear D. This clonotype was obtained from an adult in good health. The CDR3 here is CASSLPRQSGSGYTF. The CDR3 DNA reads TGTGCCAGCAGCTTACCCCGTCAGTCAGGTAGCGGCTACACCTTC.